The 10 T cell receptor beta chains in this list originate from one sample, sequenced in a study of T cells in Graves' hyperthyroidism and ophthalmopathy. The TCR beta CDR3 regions underwent amplification using RNA transcripts as the source. A first-round RT-PCR of the TCR CDR3 used the HTBI primer set. One entry per CDR3 protein results from TCRdb running MiXCR on the multiplex PCR reads. The sample gives 300,000 to 350,000 distinct CDR3 sequences, 15% to 20% of which show up once; about half is in the top ten. The specimen sequenced was blood. These receptors were collected from a woman between 45 and 60 years old with Graves' hyperthyroidism.

This clonotype is large (0.1 to 1%) in the sample. The V and J genes are TRBV9 and TRBJ1-6; D is unresolved. Per germline, CDR1 SGDLS and CDR2 YYNGEE. V lost 3 bases and J lost 7, with 11 bases in between. The CDR3 has 14 amino acids. The CDR3 region has the DNA TGTGCCAGCAGCGGGACCGCCTGGAATTCACCCCTCCACTTT. Protein sequence: CASSGTAWNSPLHF.

The V and J genes are TRBV6-2 or TRBV6-3 and TRBJ1-2; 7 bases agree with TRBD1. The CDR3 covers 13 residues. Looked up from germline, CDR1 is MNHEY and CDR2 is SVGEGT. J gave up 4 bases and V 6 bases, and 5 bases lay outside the gene matches. The CDR3 sequence is CASRPPGGYGYTF. The CDR3 DNA reads as TGTGCCAGCAGACCTCCAGGGGGCTATGGCTACACCTTC.

This clonotype was seen repeatedly, ten times or more. V gene TRBV19 combines with J gene TRBJ2-5, with D possibly matching TRBD1 (6 bases). CDR1 and CDR2 from the germline V gene are LNHDA and SQIVND (reference sequence). The CDR3 is made up of 15 amino acids. V lost 6 bases to trimming and J lost 4 bases, with 18 bases between them. The CDR3 reads CASSETVQGGETQYF. In nucleotides, the CDR3 is TGTGCCAGTAGCGAGACAGTGCAAGGGGGAGAGACCCAGTACTTC.

This clonotype was detected many times. The CDR3 DNA reads TGTGCCAGCAGTGAAGGGGGATTCACAGATACGCAGTATTTT. Amino acids: CASSEGGFTDTQYF. The chain has TRBV2 and TRBJ2-3; D is unresolved. CDR1 is SNHLY, CDR2 FYNNEI, per germline. Between the trimmed V and J ends, which lost 1 base and 2 bases, there was a span of 7 bases. The CDR3 extends over 14 amino acids.

This clonotype was picked up many times. The chain uses TRBV27 and TRBJ2-7; D remains unclear. The CDR3 sequence is 12 residues long. The germline V and J ends were trimmed by 0 bases and 6 bases, with 6 bases remaining between them. CDR1 is MNHEY and CDR2 is SMNVEV in the germline V gene (reference sequence). The CDR3 DNA is TGTGCCAGCAGTTTATCCGCCGGCGAGCAGTACTTC. Translated: CASSLSAGEQYF.

This clonotype showed up many times. This chain links TRBV11-1 with TRBJ2-1; TRBD1 aligns across 8 bases. The CDR3 is 15 amino acids. J lost 3 bases, V lost 7 bases, and 8 bases had no gene match. Germline V gene sequence: CDR1 SGHAT, CDR2 FQDESV (reference sequence). CDR3 protein: CASTRQGANYNEQFF. The CDR3 DNA is TGTGCCAGCACCCGCCAGGGGGCCAACTACAATGAGCAGTTCTTC.

Of note for this clonotype: Given a much more abundant clone one base away, this may be a read error. The chain recombines TRBV30 with TRBJ1-2; D is unresolved. V dropped 0 bases and J dropped 3 bases, with 11 bases sitting between them. This CDR3 spans 14 amino acids. The germline V gene has CDR1 GTSNPN and CDR2 SVGIG (reference sequence). The CDR3 DNA reads as TGTGCCTGGAGTGTCTATCAGGCTGACTATGGCTACACCTTC. Protein product: CAWSVYQADYGYTF.

The chain is built from TRBV28 and TRBJ2-4; D possibly corresponds to TRBD2 (6 bases). The CDR3 has 15 amino acids. Germline CDR1 reads MDHEN; CDR2 reads SYDVKM. V lost 5 bases to trimming and J lost 8 bases, with 19 bases between them. CDR3 in amino acids: CASSKQGPTGDIQYF. CDR3 nucleotide sequence: TGTGCCAGCAGTAAACAAGGGCCCACGGGAGACATTCAGTACTTC.

This clonotype was observed a few times. This CDR3 reads CASSLLGQQYGYTF. In DNA form, the CDR3 reads TGTGCCAGCAGCCTCCTAGGACAGCAATATGGCTACACCTTC. The genes are TRBV3-1 and TRBJ1-2, with D perhaps TRBD1 (6 bases). The CDR3 consists of 14 residues. Trimming shortened V by 4 bases and J by 5 bases, and 14 bases separated the two germline ends. Germline V gene sequence: CDR1 LGHDT, CDR2 YNNKEL (reference sequence).

V is TRBV7-9 and J is TRBJ1-2; no firm D call. The CDR3 loop spans 13 amino acids. Trimming pared 2 bases from V and 3 bases from J, leaving 7 bases between. The germline gives CDR1 SEHNR, CDR2 FQNEAQ (reference sequence). The CDR3 coding sequence is TGTGCCAGCAGCTTACCGATATACTATGGCTACACCTTC. Its translation is CASSLPIYYGYTF.